The rows below give T cell receptor beta chains drawn from one sample of a study of T cell changes during pregnancy in multiple sclerosis. Libraries were prepared by immunoSEQ multiplex PCR; TCRdb keeps only in-frame clonotypes and omits some of them. The sample holds 26,000 or so clones, around 90% seen once. The sequencing used CD8+ T cells from peripheral blood mononuclear cells, collected before pregnancy. The receptors were sampled from a female donor with multiple sclerosis, enrolled in a pregnancy study. The CDR3 runs from the conserved cysteine through the conserved F or W. Each record gives: CDR3 length, clone size, D gene, J gene, V gene, CDR3 protein, CDR3 DNA. D genes are given only for firm matches. Clone size appears in some rows only: once, few, many, or a class for an expanded clone.

len: 13
abundance: -
d_gene: TRBD2
j_gene: TRBJ2-7
v_gene: TRBV9
CDR3aa: CASSTSGTNEQYF
CDR3nt: TGTGCCAGCAGCACTAGCGGTACCAACGAGCAGTACTTC

len: 16
abundance: -
d_gene: TRBD2
j_gene: TRBJ2-1
v_gene: TRBV4-3
CDR3aa: CASSPGLAGPGGEQFF
CDR3nt: TGCGCCAGCAGCCCGGGACTAGCAGGGCCCGGGGGTGAGCAGTTCTTC

len: 15
abundance: -
d_gene: TRBD1
j_gene: TRBJ2-2
v_gene: TRBV6-6
CDR3aa: CASSYSGQGPGELFF
CDR3nt: TGTGCCAGCAGTTACTCGGGACAGGGGCCCGGGGAGCTGTTTTTT

len: 13
abundance: -
d_gene: -
j_gene: TRBJ2-1
v_gene: TRBV19
CDR3aa: CASSIEGAYEQFF
CDR3nt: TGTGCCAGTAGTATAGAGGGGGCTTATGAGCAGTTCTTC

len: 15
abundance: once
d_gene: -
j_gene: TRBJ2-1
v_gene: TRBV9
CDR3aa: CASSLQDSSYNEQFF
CDR3nt: TGTGCCAGCAGCCTCCAGGACTCCTCCTACAATGAGCAGTTCTTC

len: 16
abundance: -
d_gene: -
j_gene: TRBJ1-6
v_gene: TRBV13
CDR3aa: CASSLGRDLSFSPLHF
CDR3nt: TGTGCCAGCAGCTTAGGCAGGGATTTGTCCTTTTCACCCCTCCACTTT

len: 16
abundance: -
d_gene: TRBD1
j_gene: TRBJ1-5
v_gene: TRBV5-1
CDR3aa: CASSLKDREGNQPQHF
CDR3nt: TGCGCCAGCAGCCTAAAGGACAGGGAGGGGAATCAGCCCCAGCATTTT

len: 17
abundance: -
d_gene: TRBD2
j_gene: TRBJ2-1
v_gene: TRBV28
CDR3aa: CASRVEGLAGGLHEQFF
CDR3nt: TGTGCCAGCAGAGTTGAGGGACTAGCGGGAGGGTTACATGAGCAGTTCTTC

len: 16
abundance: -
d_gene: TRBD2
j_gene: TRBJ2-3
v_gene: TRBV13
CDR3aa: CASSILHSGDADTQYF
CDR3nt: TGTGCCAGCAGCATACTACATAGCGGGGACGCAGATACGCAGTATTTT

len: 15
abundance: -
d_gene: TRBD1
j_gene: TRBJ2-7
v_gene: TRBV19
CDR3aa: CASSFSGTGEEEQYF
CDR3nt: TGTGCCAGTAGTTTCTCCGGGACAGGGGAGGAAGAGCAGTACTTC

len: 17
abundance: -
d_gene: TRBD2
j_gene: TRBJ2-1
v_gene: TRBV28
CDR3aa: CASSFLVLAGDGNEQFF
CDR3nt: TGTGCCAGCAGTTTTCTGGTTTTAGCGGGAGACGGAAATGAGCAGTTCTTC

len: 15
abundance: many
d_gene: TRBD2
j_gene: TRBJ2-1
v_gene: TRBV2
CDR3aa: CATLVAGRSYNEQFF
CDR3nt: TGTGCCACCCTTGTAGCGGGACGCTCCTACAATGAGCAGTTCTTC

len: 12
abundance: -
d_gene: -
j_gene: TRBJ2-7
v_gene: TRBV30
CDR3aa: CAWKLNSYEQYF
CDR3nt: TGTGCCTGGAAGCTCAATAGCTACGAGCAGTACTTC

len: 16
abundance: -
d_gene: TRBD2
j_gene: TRBJ2-4
v_gene: TRBV27
CDR3aa: CASSLGTSGSKNIQYF
CDR3nt: TGTGCCAGCAGTCTCGGGACTAGCGGGAGCAAAAACATTCAGTACTTC

len: 16
abundance: -
d_gene: -
j_gene: TRBJ2-1
v_gene: TRBV6-4
CDR3aa: CASSPEARRSYNEQFF
CDR3nt: TGTGCCAGCAGCCCGGAGGCTCGTCGCTCCTACAATGAGCAGTTCTTC